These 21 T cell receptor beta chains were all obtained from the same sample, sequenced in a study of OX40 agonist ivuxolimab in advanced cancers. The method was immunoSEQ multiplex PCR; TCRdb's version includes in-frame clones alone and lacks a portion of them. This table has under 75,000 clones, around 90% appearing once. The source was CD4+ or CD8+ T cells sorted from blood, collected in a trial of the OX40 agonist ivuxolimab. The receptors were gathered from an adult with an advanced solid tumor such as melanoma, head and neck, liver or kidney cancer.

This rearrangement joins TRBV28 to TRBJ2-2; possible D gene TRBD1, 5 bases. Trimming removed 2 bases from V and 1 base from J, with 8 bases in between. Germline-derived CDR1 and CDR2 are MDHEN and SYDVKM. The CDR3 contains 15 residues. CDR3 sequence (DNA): TGTGCCAGCAGTTTAAGGCAGGGGAACACCGGGGAGCTGTTTTTT. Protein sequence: CASSLRQGNTGELFF.

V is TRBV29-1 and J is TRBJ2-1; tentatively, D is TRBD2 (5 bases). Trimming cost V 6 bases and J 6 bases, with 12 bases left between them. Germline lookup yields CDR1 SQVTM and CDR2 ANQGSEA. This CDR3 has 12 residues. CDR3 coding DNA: TGCAGCGTCGGACTCTTGGGCAATGAGCAGTTCTTC. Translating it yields CSVGLLGNEQFF.

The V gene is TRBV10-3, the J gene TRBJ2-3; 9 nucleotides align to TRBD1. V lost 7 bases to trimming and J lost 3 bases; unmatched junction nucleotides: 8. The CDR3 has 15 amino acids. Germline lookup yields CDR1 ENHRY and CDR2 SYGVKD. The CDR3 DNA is TGTGCCATCACAACAGGGGGCGGCTCGACAGATACGCAGTATTTT. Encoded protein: CAITTGGGSTDTQYF.

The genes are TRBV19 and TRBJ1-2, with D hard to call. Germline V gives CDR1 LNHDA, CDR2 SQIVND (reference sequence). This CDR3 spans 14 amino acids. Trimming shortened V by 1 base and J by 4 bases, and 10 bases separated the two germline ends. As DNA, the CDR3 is TGTGCCAGTAGTATAGGAGGCCCTGGCTATGGCTACACCTTC. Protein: CASSIGGPGYGYTF.

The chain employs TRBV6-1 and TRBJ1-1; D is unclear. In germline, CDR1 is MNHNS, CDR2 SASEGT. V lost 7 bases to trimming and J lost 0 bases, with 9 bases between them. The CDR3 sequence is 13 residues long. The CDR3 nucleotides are TGTGCCAGCACCCGGGTCATGAACACTGAAGCTTTCTTT. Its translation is CASTRVMNTEAFF.

The DNA for the CDR3 is TGTGCCAGCAGGCGGACAGGGGGCGGGGATACGCAGTATTTT. Translating it yields CASRRTGGGDTQYF. V is TRBV6-5 and J is TRBJ2-3, with 11 bases matching TRBD1. CDR1 and CDR2 from the germline V gene are MNHEY and SVGAGI. The junction had 5 bases not matched to a gene; V was cut back by 6 bases and J by 6 bases. This CDR3 spans 14 amino acids.

The CDR3: CASSEGTGDPTNYGYTF. As DNA, the CDR3 is TGTGCCAGCAGTGAAGGGACAGGGGACCCCACTAACTATGGCTACACCTTC. The chain is built from TRBV6-1 and TRBJ1-2; 9 positions match TRBD1. Germline V gives CDR1 MNHNS, CDR2 SASEGT. The CDR3 has 17 amino acids. V gave up 1 base and J gave up 0 bases; unmatched junction bases: 6.

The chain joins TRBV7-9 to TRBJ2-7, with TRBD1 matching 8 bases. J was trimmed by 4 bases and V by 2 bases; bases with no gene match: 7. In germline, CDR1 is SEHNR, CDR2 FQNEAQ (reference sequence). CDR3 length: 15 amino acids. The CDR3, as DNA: TGTGCCAGCAGCTTAACAGGGACAGGCGAGTACGAGCAGTACTTC. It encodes CASSLTGTGEYEQYF.

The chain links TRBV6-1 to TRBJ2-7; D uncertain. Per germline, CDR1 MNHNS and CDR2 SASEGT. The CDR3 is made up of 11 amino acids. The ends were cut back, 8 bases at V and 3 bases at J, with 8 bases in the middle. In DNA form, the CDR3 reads TGTGCCAGCGCGGCTTACTACGAGCAGTACTTC. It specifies CASAAYYEQYF.

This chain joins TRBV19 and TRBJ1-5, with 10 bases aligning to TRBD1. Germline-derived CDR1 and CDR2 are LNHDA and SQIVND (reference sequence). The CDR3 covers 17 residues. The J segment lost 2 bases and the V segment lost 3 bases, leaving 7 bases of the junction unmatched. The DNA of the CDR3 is TGTGCCAGTAGTATTTTGGGACAGGGGATCGGCAATCAGCCCCAGCATTTT. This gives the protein CASSILGQGIGNQPQHF. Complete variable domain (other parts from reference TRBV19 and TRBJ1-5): DGGITQSPKYLFRKEGQNVTLSCEQNLNHDAMYWYRQDPGQGLRLIYYSQIVNDFQKGDIAEGYSVSREKKESFPLTVTSAQKNPTAFYLCASSILGQGIGNQPQHFGDGTRLSIL.

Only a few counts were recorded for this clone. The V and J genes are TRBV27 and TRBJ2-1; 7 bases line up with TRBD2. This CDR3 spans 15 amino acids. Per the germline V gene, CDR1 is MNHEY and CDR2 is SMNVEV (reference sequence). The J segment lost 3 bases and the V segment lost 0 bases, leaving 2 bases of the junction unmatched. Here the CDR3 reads CASSLSAGVYNEQFF. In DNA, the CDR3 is TGTGCCAGCAGTTTATCGGCGGGAGTCTACAATGAGCAGTTCTTC.

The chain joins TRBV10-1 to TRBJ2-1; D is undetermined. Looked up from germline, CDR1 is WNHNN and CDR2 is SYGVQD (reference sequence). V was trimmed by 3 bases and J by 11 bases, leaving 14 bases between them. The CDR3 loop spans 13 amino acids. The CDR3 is CASSDVFSGKQFF. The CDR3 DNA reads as TGCGCCAGCAGTGATGTTTTCTCCGGCAAGCAGTTCTTC.

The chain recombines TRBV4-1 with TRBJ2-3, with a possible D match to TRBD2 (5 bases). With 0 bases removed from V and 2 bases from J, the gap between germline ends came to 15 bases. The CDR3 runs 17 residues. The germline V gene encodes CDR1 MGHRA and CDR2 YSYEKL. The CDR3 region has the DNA TGCGCCAGCAGCCAAGAATTAGGACTGGGTCACACAGATACGCAGTATTTT. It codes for CASSQELGLGHTDTQYF.

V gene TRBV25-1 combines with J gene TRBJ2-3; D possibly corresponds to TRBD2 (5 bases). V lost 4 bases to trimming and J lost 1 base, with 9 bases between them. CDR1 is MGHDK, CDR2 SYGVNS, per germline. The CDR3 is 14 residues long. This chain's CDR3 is CASSATSGTDTQYF. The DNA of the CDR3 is TGTGCCAGCAGTGCTACTAGTGGCACAGATACGCAGTATTTT. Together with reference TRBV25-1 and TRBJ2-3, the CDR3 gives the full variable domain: EADIYQTPRYLVIGTGKKITLECSQTMGHDKMYWYQQDPGMELHLIHYSYGVNSTEKGDLSSESTVSRIRTEHFPLTLESARPSHTSQYLCASSATSGTDTQYFGPGTRLTVL.

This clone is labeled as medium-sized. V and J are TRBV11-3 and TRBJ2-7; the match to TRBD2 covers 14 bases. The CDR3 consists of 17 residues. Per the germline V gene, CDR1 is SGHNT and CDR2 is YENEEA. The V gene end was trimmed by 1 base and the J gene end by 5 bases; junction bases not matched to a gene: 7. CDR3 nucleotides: TGTGCCAGCAGCTTAGGGCTTGGGACTAGCGGGAGCCACGAGCAGTACTTC. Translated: CASSLGLGTSGSHEQYF.

The chain's CDR3 is CASSSGARDGNNEQFF. In DNA, the CDR3 is TGTGCCAGCAGCTCCGGGGCAAGGGACGGAAACAATGAGCAGTTCTTC. The gene calls are TRBV5-4 and TRBJ2-1; TRBD1 or TRBD2 may be the D gene (5 bases each). Germline CDR1 is SGHNT and CDR2 is YYREEE (reference sequence). V lost 3 bases and J lost 5, with 18 bases in between. CDR3 length: 16 amino acids.

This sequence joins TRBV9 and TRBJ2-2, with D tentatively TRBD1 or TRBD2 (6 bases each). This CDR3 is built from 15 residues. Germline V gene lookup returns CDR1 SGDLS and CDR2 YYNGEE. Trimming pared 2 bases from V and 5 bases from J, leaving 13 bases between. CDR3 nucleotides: TGTGCCAGCAGCGTGGAGGAAGGGGGGACCGGGGAGCTGTTTTTT. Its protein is CASSVEEGGTGELFF.

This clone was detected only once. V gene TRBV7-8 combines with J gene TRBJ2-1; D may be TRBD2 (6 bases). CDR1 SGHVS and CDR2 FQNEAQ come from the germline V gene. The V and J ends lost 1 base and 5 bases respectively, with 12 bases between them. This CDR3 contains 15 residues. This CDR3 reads CASSLVGGLHNEQFF. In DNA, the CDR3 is TGTGCCAGCAGCTTAGTCGGAGGGTTGCACAATGAGCAGTTCTTC.

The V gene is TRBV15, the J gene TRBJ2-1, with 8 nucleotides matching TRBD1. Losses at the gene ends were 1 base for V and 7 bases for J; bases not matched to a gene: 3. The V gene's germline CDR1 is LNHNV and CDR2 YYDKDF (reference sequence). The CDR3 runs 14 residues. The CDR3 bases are TGTGCCACCAGCAGAGGCCGGGACAGGAATGAGCAGTTCTTC. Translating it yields CATSRGRDRNEQFF.

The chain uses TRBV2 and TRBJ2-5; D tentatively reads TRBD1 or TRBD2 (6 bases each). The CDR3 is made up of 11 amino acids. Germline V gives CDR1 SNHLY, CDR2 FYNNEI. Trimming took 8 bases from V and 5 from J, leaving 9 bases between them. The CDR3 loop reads CASGGRETQYF. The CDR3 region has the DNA TGTGCCAGCGGGGGGCGGGAGACCCAGTACTTC.

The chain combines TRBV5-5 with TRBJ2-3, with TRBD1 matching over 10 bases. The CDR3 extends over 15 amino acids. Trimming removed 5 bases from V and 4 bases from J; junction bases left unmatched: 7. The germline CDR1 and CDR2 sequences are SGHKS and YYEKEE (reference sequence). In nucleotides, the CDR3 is TGTGCCAGCAGTTTTGGAGGGACAGGGGCAGATACGCAGTATTTT. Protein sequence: CASSFGGTGADTQYF.